Listed here are 22 T cell receptor beta chains from one sample, sequenced in a study of T cell responses to AZD1222 COVID-19 vaccine. Using immunoSEQ multiplex PCR, the repertoire was profiled, and TCRdb retains in-frame clones only, with some absent. The sample has some 130,000 clones, approximately 90% seen once. The starting material was peripheral blood, obtained on day 0 of AZD1222 vaccination. The receptors originated from an adult in good health.

This rearrangement joins TRBV5-1 to TRBJ1-4, with TRBD1 identical over 7 bases. This CDR3 region has 16 residues. The V segment lost 3 bases and the J segment 0 bases; nucleotides outside the gene matches: 5. Germline lookup yields CDR1 SGHRS and CDR2 YFSETQ. This CDR3 reads CASSSGGTATNEKLFF. DNA for the CDR3: TGCGCCAGCAGCTCGGGCGGGACAGCAACTAATGAAAAACTGTTTTTT. The whole variable domain, filled in from reference TRBV5-1 and TRBJ1-4, reads KAGVTQTPRYLIKTRGQQVTLSCSPISGHRSVSWYQQTPGQGLQFLFEYFSETQRNKGNFPGRFSGRQFSNSRSEMNVSTLELGDSALYLCASSSGGTATNEKLFFGSGTQLSVL.

This chain joins TRBV19 and TRBJ2-7; no firm D call. This CDR3 region has 14 residues. Germline loops: CDR1 LNHDA, CDR2 SQIVND (reference sequence). V was clipped by 4 bases and J by 0 bases, with 10 bases between them. The CDR3 DNA reads TGTGCCAGTAGTAGAGATAAAACCTCCTACGAGCAGTACTTC. This gives the protein CASSRDKTSYEQYF.

V is TRBV6-2 or TRBV6-3 and J is TRBJ1-1; the D is unclear. This CDR3 has 14 residues. The V gene lost 2 bases and the J gene lost 0 bases, with 7 bases spanning the gap. The V gene's germline CDR1 is MNHEY and CDR2 SVGEGT. Here the CDR3 DNA reads TGTGCCAGCAGTTACACACAGATGAACACTGAAGCTTTCTTT. The encoded protein is CASSYTQMNTEAFF.

The chain couples TRBV10-3 to TRBJ1-6; 9 bases fit TRBD1. Per germline, CDR1 ENHRY and CDR2 SYGVKD. J lost 7 bases, V lost 5 bases, and 6 bases had no gene match. The CDR3 is 15 residues long. The CDR3 loop is CAISLQGAGNSPLHF. The CDR3 DNA reads TGTGCCATCAGTCTACAGGGGGCTGGAAATTCACCCCTCCACTTT.

The V and J genes are TRBV11-1 and TRBJ2-5; 9 bases line up with TRBD1. Per germline, CDR1 SGHAT and CDR2 FQDESV (reference sequence). The ends lost 5 bases at V and 3 bases at J; junction bases unmatched: 4. This CDR3 contains 14 residues. CDR3 coding DNA: TGTGCCAGCAGCGTCCGGACAGGGGAAGAGACCCAGTACTTC. Its protein is CASSVRTGEETQYF.

The J gene is TRBJ1-5, the V gene TRBV30; no definite D call. The germline V gene has CDR1 GTSNPN and CDR2 SVGIG (reference sequence). Trimming took off 0 bases at V and 4 bases at J, with 10 bases between the two ends. This CDR3 region has 14 residues. The CDR3 reads CAWSVRRGNQPQHF. In nucleotides, the CDR3 is TGTGCCTGGAGTGTACGTCGGGGAAATCAGCCCCAGCATTTT.

This clone was counted only a few times. J is TRBJ2-5 and V is TRBV24-1; no clear D gene. Germline values: CDR1 KGHDR, CDR2 SFDVKD. Trimming took off 2 bases at V and 1 base at J, with 7 bases between the two ends. The CDR3 totals 14 residues. The CDR3: CATSDSTVQETQYF. As DNA, the CDR3 is TGTGCCACCAGTGATTCGACGGTCCAAGAGACCCAGTACTTC.

V is TRBV7-9 and J is TRBJ2-2, with D perhaps matching TRBD1 or TRBD2 (5 bases each). Germline V gene sequence: CDR1 SEHNR, CDR2 FQNEAQ (reference sequence). This CDR3 region has 14 residues. The V end was cut by 1 base, the J end by 7 bases, with 10 bases between. In DNA form, the CDR3 reads TGTGCCAGCAGCTTAGGAGGGACCGTCGGGGAGCTGTTTTTT. Its protein is CASSLGGTVGELFF. The full variable domain, rest sourced from reference TRBV7-9 and TRBJ2-2, is DTGVSQNPRHKITKRGQNVTFRCDPISEHNRLYWYRQTLGQGPEFLTYFQNEAQLEKSRLLSDRFSAERPKGSFSTLEIQRTEQGDSAMYLCASSLGGTVGELFFGEGSRLTVL.

CDR3 sequence: CASSYSGLASGELFF. The CDR3 DNA sequence: TGTGCCAGCAGTTACTCGGGACTAGCGTCCGGGGAGCTGTTTTTT. The genes are TRBV6-5 and TRBJ2-2; 10 bases are a match to TRBD2. Trimming took 0 bases from V and 6 from J; bases not matched to a gene: 1. The CDR3 loop spans 15 amino acids. The germline gives CDR1 MNHEY, CDR2 SVGAGI.

V gene TRBV13 combines with J gene TRBJ1-6; TRBD1 aligns across 8 bases. CDR1 is PRHDT, CDR2 FYEKMQ, per germline (reference sequence). V shed 5 bases, J shed 5 bases, and the junction held 5 bases outside the gene matches. The CDR3 runs 15 residues. CDR3 coding DNA: TGTGCCAGCAGCCCAATGACAGGGGATAATTCACCCCTCCACTTT. Protein sequence: CASSPMTGDNSPLHF.

The chain has TRBV9 and TRBJ2-7, with no clear D. CDR3 length: 14 amino acids. Trimming cost V 0 bases and J 2 bases, with 9 bases left between them. Looked up from germline, CDR1 is SGDLS and CDR2 is YYNGEE. The CDR3 nucleotides are TGTGCCAGCAGCGTAGCTACGGCGGCCTACGAGCAGTACTTC. Translating it yields CASSVATAAYEQYF.

The gene calls are TRBV11-2 and TRBJ1-3; TRBD1 might be the D (5 bases). Trimming cost V 4 bases and J 5 bases, with 9 bases left between them. CDR3 length: 13 amino acids. Germline V gene data show CDR1 as SGHAT and CDR2 as FQNNGV. In nucleotides, the CDR3 is TGTGCCAGCAGCTACCCAGGGAGAAACACCATATATTTT. Residues: CASSYPGRNTIYF. Full variable domain (missing parts from reference TRBV11-2 and TRBJ1-3): EAGVAQSPRYKIIEKRQSVAFWCNPISGHATLYWYQQILGQGPKLLIQFQNNGVVDDSQLPKDRFSAERLKGVDSTLKIQPAKLEDSAVYLCASSYPGRNTIYFGEGSWLTVV.

The genes are TRBV28 and TRBJ1-2; D is uncertain. Trimming took off 6 bases at V and 2 bases at J, with 10 bases between the two ends. The CDR3 runs 13 residues. The germline V gene has CDR1 MDHEN and CDR2 SYDVKM. CDR3 protein: CASRPHVNYGYTF. The DNA of the CDR3 is TGTGCCAGCAGACCACATGTAAACTATGGCTACACCTTC.

This chain uses TRBV12-3 or TRBV12-4 with TRBJ1-5; D remains ambiguous. V was clipped by 1 base and J by 3 bases, with 4 bases between them. CDR3 length equals 13 residues. CDR3 residues: CASSLGINQPQHF. CDR3 sequence (DNA): TGTGCCAGCAGTTTAGGAATCAATCAGCCCCAGCATTTT.

The chain joins TRBV10-3 to TRBJ2-7, with D tentatively TRBD2 (6 bases). CDR1 and CDR2 (germline): ENHRY, SYGVKD. Trimming shortened V by 4 bases and J by 5 bases, and 12 bases separated the two germline ends. The CDR3 is 13 residues long. The CDR3 DNA is TGTGCCATCAGTGGGGCAGGAGGGAACGAGCAGTACTTC. Amino acids: CAISGAGGNEQYF.

This clone was found a few times. The V gene is TRBV2, the J gene TRBJ1-5; D possibly corresponds to TRBD1 (6 bases). The V end lost 2 bases, the J end lost 6 bases, and 14 bases lay between the germline ends. CDR1 SNHLY and CDR2 FYNNEI come from the germline V gene. The CDR3 loop spans 15 amino acids. The CDR3 is CASSESGAKSQPQHF. The CDR3 DNA sequence: TGTGCCAGCAGTGAATCAGGGGCCAAGAGTCAGCCCCAGCATTTT.

This clone was observed once. J is TRBJ1-3 and V is TRBV5-1; D gene unclear. Looked up from germline, CDR1 is SGHRS and CDR2 is YFSETQ. The V and J ends lost 1 base and 2 bases respectively, with 13 bases between them. This CDR3 contains 16 residues. DNA of the CDR3: TGCGCCAGCAGCTTGACCCCCTCCGGGACTGGAAACACCATATATTTT. This sequence encodes CASSLTPSGTGNTIYF.

The rearrangement uses TRBV25-1 and TRBJ1-1, with TRBD1 as a possible D gene (6 bases). Germline CDR1 is MGHDK and CDR2 is SYGVNS. The CDR3 length is 13 residues. V lost 6 bases, J lost 5 bases, and 13 bases lay in between. The CDR3 loop is CASRPLGGTEAFF. The CDR3, as DNA: TGTGCCAGCAGACCTTTAGGGGGGACTGAAGCTTTCTTT.

The chain couples TRBV27 to TRBJ2-7, with 11 bases aligning to TRBD1. This CDR3 is built from 16 residues. The junction had 14 bases not matched to a gene; V was cut back by 6 bases and J by 7 bases. Per the germline V gene, CDR1 is MNHEY and CDR2 is SMNVEV (reference sequence). Here the CDR3 reads CASRVLGTGGSKEQYF. DNA of the CDR3: TGTGCCAGCAGGGTACTCGGGACAGGGGGTAGTAAGGAGCAGTACTTC.

The chain has TRBV11-3 and TRBJ2-5, with D tentatively TRBD1 or TRBD2 (6 bases each). Trimming removed 1 base at V and 3 bases at J, with 12 bases between. The CDR3 has 15 amino acids. Germline V gives CDR1 SGHNT, CDR2 YENEEA. CDR3 in DNA: TGTGCCAGCAGCTTAGGGCGGAGGGGGGAAGAGACCCAGTACTTC. It codes for CASSLGRRGEETQYF.

V is TRBV3-1 (or the pseudogene TRBV3-2) and J is TRBJ1-6; TRBD1 might be the D (5 bases). The V gene lost 4 bases and the J gene lost 7 bases, with 17 bases spanning the gap. The germline CDR1 and CDR2 sequences are LGHDT and YNNKEL (reference sequence). The CDR3 extends over 16 amino acids. Written as DNA, the CDR3 is TGTGCCAGCAGCCCCCCGAGGCAGGGAAGGAATTCACCCCTCCACTTT. Its translation is CASSPPRQGRNSPLHF.

This clone has a count of ten or more. The chain couples TRBV2 to TRBJ1-5; D call uncertain. Trimming took 3 bases from V and 0 from J, leaving 3 bases between them. Germline lookup yields CDR1 SNHLY and CDR2 FYNNEI. The CDR3 length is 13 residues. CDR3 amino acids: CASSEYSNQPQHF. The CDR3 nucleotides read TGTGCCAGCAGTGAGTATAGCAATCAGCCCCAGCATTTT. The entire variable domain, with the rest obtained from reference TRBV2 and TRBJ1-5, is as follows: EPEVTQTPSHQVTQMGQEVILRCVPISNHLYFYWYRQILGQKVEFLVSFYNNEISEKSEIFDDQFSVERPDGSNFTLKIRSTKLEDSAMYFCASSEYSNQPQHFGDGTRLSIL.